This is a list of T cell receptor beta chains from one sample in a study of identical twins. A single record per CDR3 protein comes from TCRdb applying MiXCR to the 5' RACE reads. The sample has roughly 1.6 million distinct CDR3 sequences, less than 40% seen once; the top ten hold more than 0.25%. Material: cord blood. The receptors originated from a newborn girl in good health. Each CDR3 is given with its conserved first and last residue.

J: TRBJ1-1; V: TRBV6-6; CDR3: CASLKQAMNTEAFF
J: TRBJ2-7; V: TRBV6-2/TRBV6-3; CDR3: CASSAQTGAYEQYF
J: TRBJ2-3; V: TRBV6-1; CDR3: CASKSGPSTDTQYF
J: TRBJ2-7; V: TRBV20-1; CDR3: CSGAGTPKNYEQYF
J: TRBJ1-5; V: TRBV6-2/TRBV6-3; CDR3: CASSYSSFPGNQPQHF
J: TRBJ2-7; V: TRBV27; CDR3: CASRPTSPRGYNEQYF
J: TRBJ2-4; V: TRBV20-1; CDR3: CSVVTSGRGNIQYF
J: TRBJ2-3; V: TRBV12-5; CDR3: CASGGRGDTQYF
J: TRBJ2-5; V: TRBV28; CDR3: CASSLRLAGGKETQYF
J: TRBJ1-4; V: TRBV7-2; CDR3: CASSFKRQGGNEKLFF
J: TRBJ1-1; V: TRBV28; CDR3: CASTSQGTGKAEAFF
J: TRBJ1-1; V: TRBV27; CDR3: CASSLRVAGGPNTEAFF
J: TRBJ1-5; V: TRBV27; CDR3: CASSPRQGLIGNQPQHF
J: TRBJ2-5; V: TRBV7-2; CDR3: CASSPRSSGGSYNEQYF